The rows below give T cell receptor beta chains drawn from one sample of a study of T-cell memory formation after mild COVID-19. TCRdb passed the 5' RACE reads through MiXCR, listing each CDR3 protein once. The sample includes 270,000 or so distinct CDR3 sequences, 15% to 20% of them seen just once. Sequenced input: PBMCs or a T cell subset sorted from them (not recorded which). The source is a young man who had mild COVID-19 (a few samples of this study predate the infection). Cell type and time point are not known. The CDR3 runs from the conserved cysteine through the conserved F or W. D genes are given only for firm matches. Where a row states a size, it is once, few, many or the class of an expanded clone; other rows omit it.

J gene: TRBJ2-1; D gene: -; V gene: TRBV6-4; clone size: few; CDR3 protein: CASSPGPGDYNEQFF; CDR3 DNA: TGTGCCAGCAGCCCCGGCCCGGGGGACTACAATGAGCAGTTCTTC
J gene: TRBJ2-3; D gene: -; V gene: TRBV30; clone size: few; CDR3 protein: CAGTGRLVQYF; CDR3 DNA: TGTGCGGGAACCGGGCGCCTCGTCCAGTATTTT
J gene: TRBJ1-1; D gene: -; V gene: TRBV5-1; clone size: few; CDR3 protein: CASSLDHLNTEAFF; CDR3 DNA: TGCGCCAGCAGCTTGGACCATCTGAACACTGAAGCTTTCTTT
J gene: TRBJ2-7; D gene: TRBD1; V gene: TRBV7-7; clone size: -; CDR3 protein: CASSFSGTGDRQYF; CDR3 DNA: TGTGCCAGCAGCTTCTCCGGGACAGGGGATAGGCAGTACTTC
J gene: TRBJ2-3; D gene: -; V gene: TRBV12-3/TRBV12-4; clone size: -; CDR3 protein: CASSRIRAGGTDTQYF; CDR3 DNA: TGTGCCAGCAGTCGTATCAGGGCAGGGGGCACAGATACGCAGTATTTT
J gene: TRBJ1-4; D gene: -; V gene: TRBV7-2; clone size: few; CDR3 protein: CASSWDPSNEKLFF; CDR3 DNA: TGTGCCAGCAGTTGGGACCCAAGTAATGAAAAACTGTTTTTT
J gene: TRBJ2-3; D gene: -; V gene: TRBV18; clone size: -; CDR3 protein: CASSPPNVPDTQYF; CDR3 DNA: TGTGCCAGCTCACCACCGAACGTTCCAGATACGCAGTATTTT
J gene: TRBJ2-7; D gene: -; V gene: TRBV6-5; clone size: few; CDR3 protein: CASSYYPRSYEQYF; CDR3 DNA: TGTGCCAGCAGTTACTACCCCAGGTCCTACGAGCAGTACTTC
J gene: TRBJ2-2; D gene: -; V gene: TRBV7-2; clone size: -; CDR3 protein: CASSSLAENTGELFF; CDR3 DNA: TGTGCCAGCAGCTCACTAGCTGAGAACACCGGGGAGCTGTTTTTT
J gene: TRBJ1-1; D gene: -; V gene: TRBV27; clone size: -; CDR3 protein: CASSLLSGNTEAFF; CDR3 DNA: TGTGCCAGCAGTTTATTATCGGGGAACACTGAAGCTTTCTTT
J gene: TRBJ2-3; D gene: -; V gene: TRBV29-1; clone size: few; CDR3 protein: CSVEVSGTSTDTQYF; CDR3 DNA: TGCAGCGTTGAAGTGTCAGGGACGAGCACAGATACGCAGTATTTT
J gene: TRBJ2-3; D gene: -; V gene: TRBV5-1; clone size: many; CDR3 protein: CASSLATGTDTQYF; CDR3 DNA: TGCGCCAGCAGCTTGGCAACGGGGACAGATACGCAGTATTTT
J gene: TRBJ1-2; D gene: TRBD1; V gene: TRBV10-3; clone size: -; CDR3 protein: CAIGGRTGPTYGYTF; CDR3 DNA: TGTGCCATCGGGGGGCGGACAGGACCAACCTATGGCTACACCTTC
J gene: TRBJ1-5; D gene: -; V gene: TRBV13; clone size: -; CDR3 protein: CASSRRGQPQHF; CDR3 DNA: TGTGCCAGCAGCCGCAGGGGTCAGCCCCAGCATTTT
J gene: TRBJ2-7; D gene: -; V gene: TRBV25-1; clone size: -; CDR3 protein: CASSTSDTEKDEQYF; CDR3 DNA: TGTGCCAGCAGTACATCGGATACTGAAAAGGACGAGCAGTACTTC
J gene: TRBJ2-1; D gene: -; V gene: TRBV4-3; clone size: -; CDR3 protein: CASSQDLARSSYNEQFF; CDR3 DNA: TGCGCCAGCAGCCAAGATCTGGCTAGGAGCTCCTACAATGAGCAGTTCTTC
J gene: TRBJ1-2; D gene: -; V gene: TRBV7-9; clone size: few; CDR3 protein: CASSLGGSPYGYTF; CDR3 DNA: TGTGCCAGCAGCTTAGGGGGGAGCCCCTATGGCTACACCTTC
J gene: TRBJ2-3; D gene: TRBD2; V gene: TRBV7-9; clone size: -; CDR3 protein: CASSLARAGITDTQYF; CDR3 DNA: TGTGCCAGCAGCCTTGCGCGAGCGGGGATCACAGATACGCAGTATTTT
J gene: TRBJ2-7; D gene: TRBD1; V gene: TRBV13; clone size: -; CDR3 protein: CASSSGQVFSYEQYF; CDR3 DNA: TGTGCCAGCAGCTCGGGACAGGTATTTTCCTACGAGCAGTACTTC
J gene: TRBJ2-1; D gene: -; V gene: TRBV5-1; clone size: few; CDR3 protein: CASSGLTDYNEQFF; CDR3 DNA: TGCGCCAGCAGCGGCCTCACAGACTACAATGAGCAGTTCTTC
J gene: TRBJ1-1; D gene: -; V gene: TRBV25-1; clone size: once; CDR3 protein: CASSQTGIGSTEAFF; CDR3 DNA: TGTGCCAGCAGTCAAACGGGAATTGGGTCCACTGAAGCTTTCTTT
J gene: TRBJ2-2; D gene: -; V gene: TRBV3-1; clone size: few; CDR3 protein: CASRESGSRAGELFF; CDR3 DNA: TGTGCCAGCAGAGAATCAGGCTCCCGAGCCGGGGAGCTGTTTTTT
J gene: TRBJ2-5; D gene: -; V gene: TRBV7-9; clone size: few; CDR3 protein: CASTRSPGETQYF; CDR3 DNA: TGTGCCAGCACCCGATCCCCCGGGGAGACCCAGTACTTC
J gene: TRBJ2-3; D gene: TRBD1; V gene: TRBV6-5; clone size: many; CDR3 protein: CASSTWDRGLGQYF; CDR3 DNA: TGTGCCAGCAGTACCTGGGACAGGGGTTTAGGGCAGTATTTT
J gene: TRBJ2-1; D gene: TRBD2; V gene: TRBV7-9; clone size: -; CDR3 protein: CATPGLAGLNEQFF; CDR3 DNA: TGTGCAACACCAGGGCTAGCGGGCCTCAATGAGCAGTTCTTC
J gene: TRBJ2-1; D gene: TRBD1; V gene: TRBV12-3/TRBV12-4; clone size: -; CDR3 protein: CASNGQEYNEQFF; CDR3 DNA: TGTGCCAGCAACGGACAGGAGTACAATGAGCAGTTCTTC
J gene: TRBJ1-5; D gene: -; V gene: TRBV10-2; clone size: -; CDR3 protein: CASSPGRVNQPQHF; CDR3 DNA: TGCGCCAGCAGCCCCGGACGGGTCAATCAGCCCCAGCATTTT
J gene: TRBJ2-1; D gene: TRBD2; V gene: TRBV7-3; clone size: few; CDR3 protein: CASSSSGGASNEQFF; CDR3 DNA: TGTGCCAGCAGCTCCAGCGGGGGGGCCTCGAATGAGCAGTTCTTC
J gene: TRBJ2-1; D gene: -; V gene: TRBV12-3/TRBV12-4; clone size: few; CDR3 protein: CASRFGGGAGEQFF; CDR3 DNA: TGTGCCAGCAGATTTGGTGGGGGGGCCGGTGAGCAGTTCTTC
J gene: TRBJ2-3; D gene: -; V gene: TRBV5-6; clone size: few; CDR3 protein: CASSLGPLSTDTQYF; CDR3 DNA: TGTGCCAGCAGCTTGGGACCCCTGAGCACAGATACGCAGTATTTT
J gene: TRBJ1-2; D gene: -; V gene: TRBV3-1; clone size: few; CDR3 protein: CASSLGFNYGYTF; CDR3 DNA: TGTGCCAGCAGCCTGGGGTTTAACTATGGCTACACCTTC
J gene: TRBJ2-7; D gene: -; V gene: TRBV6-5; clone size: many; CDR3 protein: CASSPGANEQYF; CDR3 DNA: TGTGCCAGCAGTCCCGGCGCCAACGAGCAGTACTTC
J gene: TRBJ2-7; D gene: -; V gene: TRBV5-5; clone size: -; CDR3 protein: CASSLAFQGSVYEQYF; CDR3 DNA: TGTGCCAGCAGCTTGGCCTTTCAGGGTTCGGTTTACGAGCAGTACTTC
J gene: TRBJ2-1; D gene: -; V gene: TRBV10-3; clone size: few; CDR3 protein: CAISDGQGHEQFF; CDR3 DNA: TGTGCCATCAGTGATGGCCAGGGCCATGAGCAGTTCTTC
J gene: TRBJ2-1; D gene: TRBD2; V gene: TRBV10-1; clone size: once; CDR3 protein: CASSRYLAGDLYNEQFF; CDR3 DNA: TGCGCCAGCAGCCGGTATCTAGCGGGGGACCTATACAATGAGCAGTTCTTC
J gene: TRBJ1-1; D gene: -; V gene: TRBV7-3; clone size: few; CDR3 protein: CASSAGDVAFF; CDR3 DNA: TGTGCCAGCAGCGCGGGAGATGTGGCTTTCTTT
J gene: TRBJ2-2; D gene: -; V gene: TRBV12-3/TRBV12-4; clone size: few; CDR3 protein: CASSFYKGSGTGELFF; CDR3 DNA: TGTGCCAGCAGTTTCTACAAGGGCTCCGGGACCGGGGAGCTGTTTTTT
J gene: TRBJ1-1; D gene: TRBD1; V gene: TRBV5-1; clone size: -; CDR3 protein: CASSIGQGASTEAFF; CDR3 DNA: TGCGCCAGCAGCATTGGACAGGGGGCGTCCACTGAAGCTTTCTTT
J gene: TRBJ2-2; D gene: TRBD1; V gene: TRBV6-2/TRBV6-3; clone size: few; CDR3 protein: CADPTGRYTGELFF; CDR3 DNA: TGTGCCGACCCGACAGGGCGATACACCGGGGAGCTGTTTTTT